Listed here are 15 T cell receptor beta chains from one sample, sequenced in a study of blood T cell repertoires in COVID-19. Clones were sequenced by immunoSEQ multiplex PCR, and TCRdb holds only the in-frame ones, with some missing. The table includes about 160,000 clones, around 82% detected once. Sequencing input: peripheral blood. These receptors were collected from a woman between 40 and 50 years old with COVID-19, enrolled during active disease.

J is TRBJ1-2 and V is TRBV9; possible D gene TRBD1, 5 bases. The germline V and J ends were trimmed by 0 bases and 0 bases, with 9 bases remaining between them. CDR3 length: 15 amino acids. Germline assignment: CDR1 SGDLS and CDR2 YYNGEE. This CDR3 reads CASSVGTPTNYGYTF. The CDR3 DNA follows: TGTGCCAGCAGCGTAGGGACACCAACTAACTATGGCTACACCTTC.

The chain uses TRBV7-3 and TRBJ1-4; perhaps TRBD1 as D (6 bases). Deletions cut 1 base from V and 4 bases from J, with 10 bases between. Per the germline V gene, CDR1 is SGHTA and CDR2 is FQGTGA. This CDR3 is built from 15 residues. CDR3 residues: CASSLRGQFNEKLFF. The CDR3 DNA sequence: TGTGCCAGCAGCTTAAGGGGACAATTTAATGAAAAACTGTTTTTT.

This rearrangement joins TRBV5-1 to TRBJ2-2, with 9 bases aligning to TRBD1. The germline CDR1 and CDR2 sequences are SGHRS and YFSETQ. Losses at the gene ends were 9 bases for V and 3 bases for J; bases not matched to a gene: 15. This CDR3 has 17 amino acids. The CDR3 bases are TGCGCCACCCCCCGTACGGGGACAGGGAAGGACACCGGGGAGCTGTTTTTT. Protein sequence: CATPRTGTGKDTGELFF.

The V call is TRBV19, the J call TRBJ2-3, with D tentatively TRBD2 (6 bases). Deletions cut 3 bases from V and 4 bases from J, with 11 bases between. Germline V CDR1 and CDR2: LNHDA, SQIVND (reference sequence). The CDR3 sequence is 14 residues long. CDR3 DNA sequence: TGTGCCAGTAGTATTGGGGGGAGCCCAGATACGCAGTATTTT. Protein: CASSIGGSPDTQYF.

This clone was counted at least ten times. The chain employs TRBV4-1 and TRBJ1-2; TRBD1 matches at 7 bases. This CDR3 comprises 15 residues. V was pared by 4 bases and J by 3 bases, with 8 bases of the junction left unmatched. Germline V gene lookup returns CDR1 MGHRA and CDR2 YSYEKL. The CDR3: CASSPGSGTDYGYTF. CDR3 DNA: TGCGCCAGCAGCCCAGGTAGTGGGACAGACTATGGCTACACCTTC.

The rearrangement uses TRBV7-9 and TRBJ1-3, with 10 nucleotides matching TRBD1. The CDR3 is 18 amino acids. The junction had 12 bases not matched to a gene; V was cut back by 4 bases and J by 3 bases. The germline V gene encodes CDR1 SEHNR and CDR2 FQNEAQ (reference sequence). CDR3 bases: TGTGCCAGCAGCTCCAGCGGGACAGGGGAACGGAGTGGAAACACCATATATTTT. Amino acid sequence: CASSSSGTGERSGNTIYF. The variable domain in full, with the rest retrieved from reference TRBV7-9 and TRBJ1-3, is DTGVSQNPRHKITKRGQNVTFRCDPISEHNRLYWYRQTLGQGPEFLTYFQNEAQLEKSRLLSDRFSAERPKGSFSTLEIQRTEQGDSAMYLCASSSSGTGERSGNTIYFGEGSWLTVV.

This chain joins TRBV7-2 and TRBJ1-2; 10 bases align to TRBD1. V lost 3 bases to trimming and J lost 3 bases; unmatched junction nucleotides: 1. Germline V lookup: CDR1 SGHTA, CDR2 FQGNSA. The CDR3 length is 14 residues. Written as DNA, the CDR3 is TGTGCCAGCAGCTTGACAGGGGGCGACTATGGCTACACCTTC. It yields the protein CASSLTGGDYGYTF.

J is TRBJ2-3 and V is TRBV19; 9 bases agree with TRBD2. After removal of 3 bases from V and 3 bases from J, the junction contained 10 bases not matched to a gene. From germline, CDR1 is LNHDA and CDR2 SQIVND (reference sequence). The CDR3 is 17 amino acids. CDR3 DNA sequence: TGTGCCAGTAGTATCGCGGGAGGGCCCCTAGCGACAGATACGCAGTATTTT. The encoded protein is CASSIAGGPLATDTQYF.

The chain joins TRBV19 to TRBJ2-2, with TRBD2 matching over 8 bases. Unmatched junction bases numbered 11, after V lost 7 bases and J lost 7 bases. This CDR3 region has 15 residues. Germline assignment: CDR1 LNHDA and CDR2 SQIVND (reference sequence). The DNA for the CDR3 is TGTGCCAGTACAACGGGGGGGCCAACCGGCGGGGAGCTGTTTTTT. Encoded protein: CASTTGGPTGGELFF.

V and J are TRBV19 and TRBJ2-7, with D perhaps matching TRBD1 (6 bases). The CDR3 extends over 14 amino acids. V was shortened by 3 bases and J by 6 bases, with 15 bases between the two germline ends. Germline V gene data show CDR1 as LNHDA and CDR2 as SQIVND (reference sequence). The CDR3 here is CASSIALTGPEQYF. The DNA of the CDR3 is TGTGCCAGTAGTATTGCCCTGACAGGCCCCGAGCAGTACTTC.

This rearrangement joins TRBV28 to TRBJ2-3; 10 positions agree with TRBD2. V shed 5 bases and J 6 bases; nucleotides not matched to a gene: 14. Germline CDR1 reads MDHEN; CDR2 reads SYDVKM. This CDR3 contains 17 residues. CDR3 nucleotides: TGTGCCAGCAGTCTAGGGATGGGGGGACTAGCGTGGGATACGCAGTATTTT. Translation: CASSLGMGGLAWDTQYF.

This chain uses TRBV4-1 with TRBJ1-4; 7 bases agree with TRBD1. Per germline, CDR1 MGHRA and CDR2 YSYEKL. The CDR3 is made up of 16 amino acids. The V segment lost 3 bases and the J segment 6 bases; nucleotides outside the gene matches: 10. The CDR3 loop is CASSQLTGSGDEKLFF. In DNA, the CDR3 is TGCGCCAGCAGCCAGTTGACAGGGTCGGGGGATGAAAAACTGTTTTTT.

The chain is built from TRBV27 and TRBJ1-1; perhaps TRBD1 as D (6 bases). The V end was cut by 8 bases, the J end by 1 base, with 20 bases between. The CDR3 sequence is 16 residues long. Germline values: CDR1 MNHEY, CDR2 SMNVEV (reference sequence). CDR3 region: CASLPTGLQGNTEAFF. The DNA of the CDR3 is TGTGCCAGCCTCCCAACAGGGTTACAGGGGAACACTGAAGCTTTCTTT.

The chain employs TRBV7-9 and TRBJ1-6; 9 bases fit TRBD1. This CDR3 region has 15 residues. The germline V gene encodes CDR1 SEHNR and CDR2 FQNEAQ (reference sequence). With V trimmed by 5 bases and J by 7 bases, 6 bases remained unmatched. CDR3 residues: CASSPRDRANSPLHF. The CDR3 DNA follows: TGTGCCAGCAGCCCACGGGACAGGGCGAATTCACCCCTCCACTTT.

This chain links TRBV27 with TRBJ1-4, with 8 bases aligning to TRBD1. Trimming removed 4 bases from V and 8 bases from J; junction bases left unmatched: 12. This CDR3 has 16 amino acids. Germline V lookup: CDR1 MNHEY, CDR2 SMNVEV (reference sequence). CDR3 region: CASSSHDRGVGEKLFF. The DNA of the CDR3 is TGTGCCAGCAGTTCACACGACAGGGGTGTGGGAGAAAAACTGTTTTTT.